The rows below give T cell receptor beta chains drawn from one sample of a study of control samples from healthy donors and cancer patients. Repertoires were generated with immunoSEQ multiplex PCR, while TCRdb's copy carries only in-frame clones and drops some. In the table there are 150,000 to 200,000 clones, nearly 90% of which are singletons. The sample taken for sequencing was blood. The receptors were sampled from a woman aged 50 to 60 in good health. Both conserved end residues are part of each CDR3. A D gene is named only where the DNA matches it firmly. Where a row states a size, it is once, few, many or the class of an expanded clone; other rows omit it.

D	V	J	size	CDR3	DNA
NA	TRBV4-3	TRBJ2-3	NA	CASSQTPWGGHTDTQYF	TGCGCCAGCAGTCAAACCCCATGGGGGGGGCACACAGATACGCAGTATTTT
NA	TRBV5-1	TRBJ1-3	NA	CASSSSGLPRAGNTIYF	TGCGCCAGCAGCTCATCAGGACTTCCCCGAGCGGGAAACACCATATATTTT
TRBD2	TRBV24-1	TRBJ2-3	NA	CATSAAGRATSGRSTDTQYF	TGTGCCACCAGTGCCGCTGGGCGGGCAACTAGCGGGAGGAGCACAGATACGCAGTATTTT
NA	TRBV24-1	TRBJ2-1	NA	CATQEGSSNEQFF	TGTGCCACCCAGGAGGGGTCGTCCAATGAGCAGTTCTTC
NA	TRBV7-2	TRBJ2-3	NA	CASSSLAQSTDTQYF	TGTGCCAGCAGCTCACTAGCACAGAGCACAGATACGCAGTATTTT
NA	TRBV6-5	TRBJ2-7	NA	CASAGSVGEQYF	TGTGCCAGCGCAGGGTCAGTAGGCGAGCAGTACTTC
NA	TRBV12-5	TRBJ1-1	NA	CASVGGTGAWNTEAFF	TGTGCTAGTGTCGGCGGCACAGGAGCTTGGAACACTGAAGCTTTCTTT
TRBD1	TRBV7-3	TRBJ2-1	NA	CASSWAPGQGKNEQFF	TGTGCCAGCAGCTGGGCTCCGGGACAGGGGAAGAATGAGCAGTTCTTC
NA	TRBV5-8	TRBJ1-1	NA	CASSQRNTEAFF	TGTGCCAGCAGCCAAAGAAACACTGAAGCTTTCTTT
NA	TRBV19	TRBJ1-1	NA	CASNPGSGGNTEAFF	TGTGCCAGTAATCCGGGTTCCGGGGGGAACACTGAAGCTTTCTTT
NA	TRBV5-1	TRBJ2-1	NA	CASSEDSTRFNEQFF	TGCGCCAGCAGCGAGGACTCAACCAGGTTCAATGAGCAGTTCTTC
NA	TRBV28	TRBJ1-5	few	CASSMRDLLYQPQHF	TGTGCCAGCAGTATGAGGGATTTATTGTATCAGCCCCAGCATTTT
NA	TRBV5-1	TRBJ2-5	NA	CASSLAVGSETQYF	TGCGCCAGCAGCTTGGCCGTAGGGAGTGAGACCCAGTACTTC
NA	TRBV7-9	TRBJ2-1	NA	CASSFPSYNEQFF	TGTGCCAGCAGCTTCCCGTCCTACAATGAGCAGTTCTTC
TRBD2	TRBV7-2	TRBJ2-2	NA	CASKLRTSGNGGELFF	TGTGCCAGCAAACTCCGCACTAGCGGGAATGGCGGGGAGCTGTTTTTT
TRBD1	TRBV28	TRBJ1-2	NA	CASRGGQGNYGYTF	TGTGCCAGCAGGGGGGGACAGGGGAACTATGGCTACACCTTC
TRBD1	TRBV6-5	TRBJ2-7	few	CASRRGGTGSYEQYF	TGTGCCAGCAGAAGGGGGGGGACAGGGTCCTACGAGCAGTACTTC
NA	TRBV24-1	TRBJ1-6	NA	CATSEPSGRKFYNSPLHF	TGTGCCACCAGTGAACCATCGGGACGGAAATTTTATAATTCACCCCTCCACTTT
NA	TRBV5-1	TRBJ1-1	NA	CASSFTPGQNTEAFF	TGCGCCAGCAGCTTTACCCCCGGCCAGAACACTGAAGCTTTCTTT